Following are 5 T cell receptor beta chains from one sample sequenced in a study of T cells in Graves' hyperthyroidism and ophthalmopathy. TCR beta CDR3 regions were amplified from RNA. First-round RT-PCR of the TCR CDR3 relied on the HTBI primer set. TCRdb re-derived calls from the multiplex PCR reads in MiXCR, one entry per CDR3 protein. The data hold roughly 580,000 distinct CDR3 sequences, with under 60% observed a single time. Sequencing was carried out using peripheral blood or thyroid tissue (not recorded which). These receptors were taken from a woman under 30 with Graves' hyperthyroidism.

In the case of this clonotype: A much more abundant neighbour one base away suggests this may be a read error. This chain links TRBV29-1 with TRBJ1-1, with D possibly TRBD1 on 6 matching bases. CDR1 and CDR2 (germline): SQVTM, ANQGSEA. CDR3 length: 12 residues. The ends were cut back, 4 bases at V and 7 bases at J, with 13 bases in the middle. The CDR3 is CSVVLIRGEAFF. The CDR3 bases are TGCAGCGTTGTTTTAATCAGGGGTGAAGCTTTCTTT. Looking up the rest from reference TRBV29-1 and TRBJ1-1 gives the full variable domain: SAVISQKPSRDICQRGTSLTIQCQVDSQVTMMFWYRQQPGQSLTLIATANQGSEATYESGFVIDKFPISRPNLTFSTLTVSNMSPEDSSIYLCSVVLIRGEAFFGQGTRLTVV.

V usage is TRBV29-1 and J usage is TRBJ1-1, with TRBD1 as a possible D gene (6 bases). V lost 5 bases and J lost 10, with 17 bases in between. The germline CDR1 and CDR2 sequences are SQVTM and ANQGSEA. The CDR3 totals 12 residues. The CDR3, as DNA: TGCAGCGTTCGTGTAACGACAGGAAGAGCTTTCTTT. It specifies CSVRVTTGRAFF.

This chain links TRBV7-9 with TRBJ2-6; D gene ambiguous. V gave up 11 bases and J gave up 0 bases, with 8 bases separating them. Germline V gene lookup returns CDR1 SEHNR and CDR2 FQNEAQ (reference sequence). The CDR3 is 13 amino acids. The CDR3 reads CAPTASGANVLTF. The CDR3 nucleotides are TGTGCCCCTACAGCCTCTGGGGCCAACGTCCTGACTTTC.

J is TRBJ1-5 and V is TRBV19, with 7 bases lining up with TRBD1. V lost 3 bases to trimming and J lost 7 bases; unmatched junction nucleotides: 6. The CDR3 spans 14 residues. Germline values: CDR1 LNHDA, CDR2 SQIVND (reference sequence). The CDR3 nucleotides are TGTGCCAGTAGTATTCGAGGGGGCCGGCAGCCCCAGCATTTT. It codes for CASSIRGGRQPQHF.

This clonotype occurred many times. The chain combines TRBV9 with TRBJ2-5; a possible D gene is TRBD2 (6 bases). Germline CDR1 is SGDLS and CDR2 is YYNGEE. The CDR3 extends over 15 amino acids. Trimming shortened V by 0 bases and J by 2 bases, and 11 bases separated the two germline ends. The DNA for the CDR3 is TGTGCCAGCAGCGTAGATCGCGGGGATCAAGAGACCCAGTACTTC. Residues: CASSVDRGDQETQYF.